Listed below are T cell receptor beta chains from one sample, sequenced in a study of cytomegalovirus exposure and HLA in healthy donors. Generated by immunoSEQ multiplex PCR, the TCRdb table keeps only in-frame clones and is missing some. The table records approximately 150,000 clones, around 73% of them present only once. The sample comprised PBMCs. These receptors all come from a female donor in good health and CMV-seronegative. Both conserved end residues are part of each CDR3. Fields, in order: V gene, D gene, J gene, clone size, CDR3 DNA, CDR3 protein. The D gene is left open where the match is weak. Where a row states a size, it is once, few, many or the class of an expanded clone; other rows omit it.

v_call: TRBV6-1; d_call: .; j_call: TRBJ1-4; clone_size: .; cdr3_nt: TGTGCCAGCAGTGGGGGACTCTTCAATGAAAAACTGTTTTTT; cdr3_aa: CASSGGLFNEKLFF
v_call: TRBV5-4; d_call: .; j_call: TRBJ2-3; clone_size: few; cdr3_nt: TGTGCCAGCAGCTATCCAAGCACAGATATGCAGTATTTT; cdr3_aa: CASSYPSTDMQYF
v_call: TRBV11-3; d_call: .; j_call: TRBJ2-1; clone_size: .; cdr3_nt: TGTGCCAGCAGCTTCCCTCGGCGGGCTGGAGGGCAGTTCTTC; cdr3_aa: CASSFPRRAGGQFF
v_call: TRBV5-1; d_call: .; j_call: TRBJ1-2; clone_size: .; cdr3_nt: TGCGCCAGCAGCTTGAGGCGCAACTCCGGAGATGGCTACACCTTC; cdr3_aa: CASSLRRNSGDGYTF
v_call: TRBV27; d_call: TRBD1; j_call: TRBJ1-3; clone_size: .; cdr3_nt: TGTGCCAGCAGACCGACAGGGGCTGGAAACACCATATATTTT; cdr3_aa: CASRPTGAGNTIYF
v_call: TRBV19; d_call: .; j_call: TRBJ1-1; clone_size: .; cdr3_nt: TGTGCCAGTAGTCTGAGGGAGTCAGTCGTGGAGGCTTTCTTT; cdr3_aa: CASSLRESVVEAFF
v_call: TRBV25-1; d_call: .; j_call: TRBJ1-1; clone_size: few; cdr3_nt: TGTGCCAGCAGTGATTTTGAGTCGGGGACACACACTGAAGCTTTCTTT; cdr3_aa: CASSDFESGTHTEAFF
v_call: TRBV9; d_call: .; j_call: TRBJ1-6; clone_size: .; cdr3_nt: TGTGCCAGCAGCCTAGGGCATAATGGTTCACCCCTCCACTTT; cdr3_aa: CASSLGHNGSPLHF
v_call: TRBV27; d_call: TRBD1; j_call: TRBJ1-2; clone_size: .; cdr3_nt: TGTGCCAGCAGTTTATATGTCGGGACAGCGCCTAACTATGGCTACACCTTC; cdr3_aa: CASSLYVGTAPNYGYTF
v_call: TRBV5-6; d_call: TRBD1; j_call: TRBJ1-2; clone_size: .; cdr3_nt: TGTGCCAGCAGCTTGGTGATGACAGGGGGCGCATCCTATGGCTACACCTTC; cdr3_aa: CASSLVMTGGASYGYTF
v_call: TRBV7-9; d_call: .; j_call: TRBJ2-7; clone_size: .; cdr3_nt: TGTGCCAGCAGCTTTTCGAGGGCCGGGTCCTACGAGCAGTACTTC; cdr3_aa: CASSFSRAGSYEQYF
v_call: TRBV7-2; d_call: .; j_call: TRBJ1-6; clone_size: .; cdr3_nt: TGTGCCAGCAGCTTAGGGAGGGGCGGAAGCTCCTATAATTCACCCCTCCACTTT; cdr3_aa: CASSLGRGGSSYNSPLHF
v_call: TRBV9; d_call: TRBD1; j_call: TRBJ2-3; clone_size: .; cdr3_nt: TGTGCCAGCAGCGTAGTGGGACAGGGTATCACAGATACGCAGTATTTT; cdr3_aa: CASSVVGQGITDTQYF
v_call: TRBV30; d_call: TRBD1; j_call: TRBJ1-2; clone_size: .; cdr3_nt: TGTGCCTGGAGTAATGGACAGGGGGTTGGCTACACCTTC; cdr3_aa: CAWSNGQGVGYTF
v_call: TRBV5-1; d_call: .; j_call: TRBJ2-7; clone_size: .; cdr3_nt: TGCGCCAGCAGCCCCGGGACTCTGTCCTACGAGCAGTACTTC; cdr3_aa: CASSPGTLSYEQYF
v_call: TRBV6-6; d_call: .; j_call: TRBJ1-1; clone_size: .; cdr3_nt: TGTGCCAGCAGTTACGGAGTGGGTGAAGCTTTCTTT; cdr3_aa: CASSYGVGEAFF
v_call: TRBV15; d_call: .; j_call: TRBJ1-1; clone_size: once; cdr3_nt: TGTGCCACCAGCATGGTGGGACTGGGATTGAACACTGAAGCTTTCTTT; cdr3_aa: CATSMVGLGLNTEAFF
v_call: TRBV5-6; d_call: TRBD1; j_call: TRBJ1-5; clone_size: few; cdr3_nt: TGTGCCAGCAGCTTGGCTGGGACAGTCAATCAGCCCCAGCATTTT; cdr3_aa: CASSLAGTVNQPQHF
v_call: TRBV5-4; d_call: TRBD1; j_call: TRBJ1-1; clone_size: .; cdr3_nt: TGTGCCAGCAGCGCCCTTGCCGGACAGGGGGTTTGGACTGAAGCTTTCTTT; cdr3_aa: CASSALAGQGVWTEAFF
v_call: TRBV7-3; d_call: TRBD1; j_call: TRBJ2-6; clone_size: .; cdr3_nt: TGTGCCAGCAGCCCACCCACAATCAGACAGGGTCGCTCTGGGGCCAACGTCCTGACTTTC; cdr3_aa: CASSPPTIRQGRSGANVLTF
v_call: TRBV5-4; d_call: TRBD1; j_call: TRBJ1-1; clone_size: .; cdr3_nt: TGTGCCAGCCGGCAGGGGGAGCTGAACACTGAAGCTTTCTTT; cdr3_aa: CASRQGELNTEAFF
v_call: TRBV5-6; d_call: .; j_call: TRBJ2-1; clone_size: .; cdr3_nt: TGTGCCAGCAGCCCCCTGGGACACCAAGAGCCCAATGAGCAGTTCTTC; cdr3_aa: CASSPLGHQEPNEQFF
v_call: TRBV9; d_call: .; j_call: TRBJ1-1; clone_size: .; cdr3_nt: TGTGCCAGCAGCCCTCATGTTAGGAACACTGAAGCTTTCTTT; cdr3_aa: CASSPHVRNTEAFF
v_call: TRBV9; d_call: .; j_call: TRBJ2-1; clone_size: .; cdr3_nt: TGTGCCAGCAGCGTAAGAGGGAGTAGCTCCTACAATGAGCAGTTCTTC; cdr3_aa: CASSVRGSSSYNEQFF
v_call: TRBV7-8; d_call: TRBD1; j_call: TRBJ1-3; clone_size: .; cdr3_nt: TGTGCCAGCAGATTTCGTGGACAGGGACTTTTCACTGGAAACACCATATATTTT; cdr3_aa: CASRFRGQGLFTGNTIYF
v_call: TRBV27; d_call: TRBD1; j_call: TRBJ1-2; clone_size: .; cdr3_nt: TGTGCCACCTGGACAGGGGGGCGGGATGGCTACACCTTC; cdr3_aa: CATWTGGRDGYTF
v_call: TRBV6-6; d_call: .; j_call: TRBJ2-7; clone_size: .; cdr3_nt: TGTGCCAGCAGTTACTCGCAGGGGATGAACGAGCAGTACTTC; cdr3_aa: CASSYSQGMNEQYF
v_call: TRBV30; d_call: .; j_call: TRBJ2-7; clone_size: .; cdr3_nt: TGTGCCTGGAGTGGGATAGGGGCTTACGAGCAGTACTTC; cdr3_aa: CAWSGIGAYEQYF
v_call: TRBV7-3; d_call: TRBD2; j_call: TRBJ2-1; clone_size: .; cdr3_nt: TGTGCCAGCAGCAATCCCTCGGGGCTAGCGGGGACTGGTGAGCAGTTCTTC; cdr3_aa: CASSNPSGLAGTGEQFF
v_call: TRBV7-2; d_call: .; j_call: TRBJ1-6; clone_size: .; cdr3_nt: TGTGCCAGCAGCTTTACTTCCTATAATTCACCCCTCCACTTT; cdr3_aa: CASSFTSYNSPLHF
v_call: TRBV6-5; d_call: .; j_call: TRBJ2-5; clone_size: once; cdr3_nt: TGTGCCAGCAGTTACTATACAGGCCAAGAGACCCAGTACTTC; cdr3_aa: CASSYYTGQETQYF
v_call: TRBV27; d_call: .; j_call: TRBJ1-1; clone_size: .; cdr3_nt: TGTGCCAGCAGTTTATACCAGACATTCACTGAAGCTTTCTTT; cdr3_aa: CASSLYQTFTEAFF
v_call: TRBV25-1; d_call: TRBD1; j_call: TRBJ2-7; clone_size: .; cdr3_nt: TGTGCCAGCAGTGAAGGAGGACAGGCCCTTTTCTCCTACGAGCAGTACTTC; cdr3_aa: CASSEGGQALFSYEQYF
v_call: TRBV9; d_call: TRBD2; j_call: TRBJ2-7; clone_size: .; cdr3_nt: TGTGCCAGCAGCCCAACGGCAGCGGGAGGGCTCGAGCAGTACTTC; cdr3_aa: CASSPTAAGGLEQYF
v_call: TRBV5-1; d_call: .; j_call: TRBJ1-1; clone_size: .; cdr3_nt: TGCGCCAGCAGCTCCGGGGCAGGGGAGTTTAGCACTGAAGCTTTCTTT; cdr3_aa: CASSSGAGEFSTEAFF
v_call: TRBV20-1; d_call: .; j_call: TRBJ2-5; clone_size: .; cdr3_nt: TGCAGTGCTCCCGGGAAAGAGACCCAGTACTTC; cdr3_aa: CSAPGKETQYF
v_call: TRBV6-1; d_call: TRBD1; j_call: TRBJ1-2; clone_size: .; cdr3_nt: TGTGCCAGCACTAAACCGGGACAGAATCTCTATGGCTACACCTTC; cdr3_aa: CASTKPGQNLYGYTF
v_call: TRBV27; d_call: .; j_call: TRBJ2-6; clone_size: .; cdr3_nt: TGTGCCAGCAGTCCTTCGGGGGCCAACGTCCTGACTTTC; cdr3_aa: CASSPSGANVLTF
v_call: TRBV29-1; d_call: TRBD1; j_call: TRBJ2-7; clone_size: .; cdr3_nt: TGCAGCGTTGTAGGACAGGGGGACCACTACGAGCAGTACTTC; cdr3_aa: CSVVGQGDHYEQYF
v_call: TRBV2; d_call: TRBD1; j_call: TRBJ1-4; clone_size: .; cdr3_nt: TGTGCCAGCAGCCCCGGACAGGACGCAACTAATGAAAAACTGTTTTTT; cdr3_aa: CASSPGQDATNEKLFF
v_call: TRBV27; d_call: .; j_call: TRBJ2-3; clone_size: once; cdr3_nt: TGTGCCAGCAGTCTTAGTAGCACAGATACGCAGTATTTT; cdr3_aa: CASSLSSTDTQYF
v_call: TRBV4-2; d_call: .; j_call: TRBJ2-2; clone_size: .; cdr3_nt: TGTGCCAGCAGCCAATCCTACACCGGGGAGCTGTTTTTT; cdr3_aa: CASSQSYTGELFF
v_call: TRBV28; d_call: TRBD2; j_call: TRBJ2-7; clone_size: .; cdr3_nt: TGTGCCAGCACTCTAGCGGGAGGGTTGTTCGAGCAGTACTTC; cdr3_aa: CASTLAGGLFEQYF
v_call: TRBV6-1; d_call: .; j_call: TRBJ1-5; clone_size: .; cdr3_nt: TGTGCCAGCAACGACAGACGTAGCAATCAGCCCCAGCATTTT; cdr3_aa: CASNDRRSNQPQHF
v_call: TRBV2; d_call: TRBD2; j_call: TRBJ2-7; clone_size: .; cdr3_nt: TGTGCCATTAGACTAGCGTTCCTCTACGAGCAGTACTTC; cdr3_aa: CAIRLAFLYEQYF
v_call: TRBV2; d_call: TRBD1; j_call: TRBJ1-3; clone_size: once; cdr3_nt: TGTGCCAGCAGCACCGGGACAGGGAGGTACACCATATATTTT; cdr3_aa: CASSTGTGRYTIYF
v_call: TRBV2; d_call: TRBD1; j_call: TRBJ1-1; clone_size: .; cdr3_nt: TGTGCCAGCAGTGAAATGTTAGACAGGGCGACCACTGAAGCTTTCTTT; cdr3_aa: CASSEMLDRATTEAFF
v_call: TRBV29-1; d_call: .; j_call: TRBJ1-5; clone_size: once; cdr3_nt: TGCAGCGTTTATTCCGGGGAGAATCAGCCCCAGCATTTT; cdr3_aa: CSVYSGENQPQHF
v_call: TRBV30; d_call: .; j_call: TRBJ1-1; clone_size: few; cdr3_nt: TGTGCCTGGAGGCTACAGGGTTGGACTGAAGCTTTCTTT; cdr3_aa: CAWRLQGWTEAFF
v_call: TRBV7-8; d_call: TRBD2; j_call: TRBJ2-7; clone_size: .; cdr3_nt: TGTGCCGTTCCGGGGGGGACCCCCTACGAGCAGTACTTC; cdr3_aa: CAVPGGTPYEQYF
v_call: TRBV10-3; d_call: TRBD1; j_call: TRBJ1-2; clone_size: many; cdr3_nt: TGTGCCATCAGGGGGACAGGGGGCTATGGCTACACCTTC; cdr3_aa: CAIRGTGGYGYTF
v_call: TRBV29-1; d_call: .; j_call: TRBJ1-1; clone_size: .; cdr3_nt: TGCAGCGTTGAAGACGGACAAATAAACACTGAAGCTTTCTTT; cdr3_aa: CSVEDGQINTEAFF
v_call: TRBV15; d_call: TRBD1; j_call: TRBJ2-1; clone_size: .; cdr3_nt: TGTGCCACCAGCAGACGCAGGGGGCCGGGGGAGCAGTTCTTC; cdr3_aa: CATSRRRGPGEQFF
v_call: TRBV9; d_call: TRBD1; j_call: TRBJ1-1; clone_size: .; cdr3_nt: TGTGCCAGCAGCACCCGGGACAGCCTCATGAACACTGAAGCTTTCTTT; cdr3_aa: CASSTRDSLMNTEAFF
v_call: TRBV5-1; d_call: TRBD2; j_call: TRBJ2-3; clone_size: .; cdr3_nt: TGCGCCAGCAGCGCCGCCTCTAGCGGGGGGTCTAGCACAGATACGCAGTATTTT; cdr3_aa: CASSAASSGGSSTDTQYF
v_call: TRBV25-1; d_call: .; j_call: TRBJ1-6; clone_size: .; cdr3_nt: TGTGCCAGCAGTGAATTCTCGGGAGGGGATTCACCCCTCCACTTT; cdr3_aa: CASSEFSGGDSPLHF
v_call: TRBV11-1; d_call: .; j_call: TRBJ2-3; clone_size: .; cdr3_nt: TGTGCCAGCAGCTCCAGGCAGGGGGGTAGCACAGATACGCAGTATTTT; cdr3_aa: CASSSRQGGSTDTQYF
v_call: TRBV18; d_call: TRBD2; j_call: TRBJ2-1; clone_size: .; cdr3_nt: TGTGCCAGCTCACCCAGACTAGCGGGGGGACCTAGCGATGAGCAGTTCTTC; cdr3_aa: CASSPRLAGGPSDEQFF
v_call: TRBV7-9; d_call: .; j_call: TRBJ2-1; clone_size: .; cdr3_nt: TGTGCCAGCAGCTTAATGGCTGCGGGCAATGAGCAGTTCTTC; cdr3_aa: CASSLMAAGNEQFF
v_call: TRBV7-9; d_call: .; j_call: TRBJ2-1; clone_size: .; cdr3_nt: TGTGCCAGCAGCTTAATTTCGCAGCGGACCTACAATGAGCAGTTCTTC; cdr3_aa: CASSLISQRTYNEQFF